This T cell receptor beta chain was sequenced in a study of blood T cell repertoires in COVID-19. As for the study in general: Some COVID-19 samples were acute and others convalescent; all came from the United States, Italy and Spain. Sources were T cells, B-cell-depleted T cells, or PBMCs; the material itself was cDNA or gDNA.

Followed longitudinally, the Seattle patients had been enrolled during active infection. How the authors handled the data: Nucleated cell number was recorded as an estimate derived from reference gene primer amplification. The table came from immunoSEQ multiplex PCR; TCRdb's copy has only in-frame clones and leaves some out. V, J and clone size are those of that table, while D and trimming were read from the DNA. The sample has 150,000 to 200,000 clones; more than 75% are singletons. V dropped 6 bases and J dropped 6 bases, with 12 bases sitting between them. The germline V gene has CDR1 SNHLY and CDR2 FYNNEI. CDR3 size: 13 residues.

This chain uses TRBV2 with TRBJ2-1; perhaps TRBD1 as D (6 bases). The material sequenced was peripheral blood. This clonotype was sampled from a woman in her 70s with COVID-19, enrolled during active disease. CDR3 sequence: CASSGTLRNEQFF. The CDR3 DNA follows: TGTGCCAGCAGCGGGACACTGCGCAATGAGCAGTTCTTC.